This TCR beta chain was retrieved from a study of T cell responses to AZD1222 COVID-19 vaccine. Some clones are missing from TCRdb's copy, which holds only in-frame ones; the method was immunoSEQ multiplex PCR. The data contain roughly 170,000 clones, 90% to 95% of them seen just once; the ten biggest clones take up 1.6%. Analysis merged second doses at about 4 or about 12 weeks. This CDR3 comprises 14 residues. Germline V gene sequence: CDR1 SEHNR, CDR2 FQNEAQ (reference sequence). The V end lost 4 bases, the J end lost 8 bases, and 14 bases lay between the germline ends. This clonotype was sampled from an adult who received the AZD1222 COVID-19 vaccine. The V gene is TRBV7-9, the J gene TRBJ1-4, with no clear D. The sequenced sample was peripheral blood, obtained 28 days after the second AZD1222 dose. For the CDR3, the DNA is TGTGCCAGCAGCTCCGGGTCCTCTGGGGAAAAACTGTTTTTT. Residues: CASSSGSSGEKLFF.